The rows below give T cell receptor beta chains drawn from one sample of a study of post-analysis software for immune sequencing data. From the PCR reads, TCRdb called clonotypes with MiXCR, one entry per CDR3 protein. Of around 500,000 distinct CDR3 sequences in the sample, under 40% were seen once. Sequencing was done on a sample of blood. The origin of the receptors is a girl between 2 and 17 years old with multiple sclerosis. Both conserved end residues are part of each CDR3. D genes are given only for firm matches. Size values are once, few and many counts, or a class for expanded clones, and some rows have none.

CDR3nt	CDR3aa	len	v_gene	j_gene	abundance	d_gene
TGTGCCAGCAGTGAAGTGCTGACAGGCAGCTATGGCTACACCTTC	CASSEVLTGSYGYTF	15	TRBV2	TRBJ1-2	NA	NA
TGCAGTGCCCCCCGGGACAGATATAATTCACCCCTCCACTTT	CSAPRDRYNSPLHF	14	TRBV20-1	TRBJ1-6	NA	TRBD1
TGCGCCAGCAGCTTGGGATCTAGCGGGGAGTACAATGAGCAGTTCTTC	CASSLGSSGEYNEQFF	16	TRBV5-1	TRBJ2-1	few	TRBD2
TGCGCCAGCAGCCATACAGGAACTGCAACTAATGAAAAACTGTTTTTT	CASSHTGTATNEKLFF	16	TRBV4-1	TRBJ1-4	NA	NA
TGCAGCGTTGCCCGGGACTTCACAGATACGCAGTATTTT	CSVARDFTDTQYF	13	TRBV29-1	TRBJ2-3	NA	NA
TGTGCCAGCAGTTCGCGACTCCGGCGGTACTTC	CASSSRLRRYF	11	TRBV6-5	TRBJ2-7	NA	NA
TGTGCCAGCAGGCATCCGGGACGGAATAATTCACCCCTCCACTTT	CASRHPGRNNSPLHF	15	TRBV11-2	TRBJ1-6	NA	NA
TGTGCCAGCGGCTACCAGCCACTGACAGGGCTGCCCTACGAGCAGTACTTC	CASGYQPLTGLPYEQYF	17	TRBV7-2	TRBJ2-7	NA	TRBD1
TGTGCCAGCAGGACACAGGTCCTCGAAGCTTTCTTT	CASRTQVLEAFF	12	TRBV13	TRBJ1-1	NA	NA
TGTGCCAGCAGTTTCCCTGGGGAGCAGTTCTTC	CASSFPGEQFF	11	TRBV12-3/TRBV12-4	TRBJ2-1	few	NA
TGTGCCAGCAGCCCTCAGGGTCTATCTATAGGCACAGATACGCAGTATTTT	CASSPQGLSIGTDTQYF	17	TRBV7-2	TRBJ2-3	once	NA
TGTGCCAGCGGCATAGGGGAGCCGAGGGATACGCAGTATTTT	CASGIGEPRDTQYF	14	TRBV3-1	TRBJ2-3	NA	NA
TGCGCCAGCAGCCCTGACCCAGCGAACACTGAAGCTTTCTTT	CASSPDPANTEAFF	14	TRBV4-1	TRBJ1-1	NA	NA
TGTGCCAGCAGCTTAGCAACGGGCGGCTACACCTTC	CASSLATGGYTF	12	TRBV13	TRBJ1-2	NA	NA
TGTGCCAGCTCACCGACAGGGGGCTTCTACGAGCAGTACTTC	CASSPTGGFYEQYF	14	TRBV18	TRBJ2-7	few	TRBD1
TGTGCCAGTCGTCGCCTTTTTATGAACACTGAAGCTTTCTTT	CASRRLFMNTEAFF	14	TRBV19	TRBJ1-1	once	NA
TGTGCCAGCAGTAACCCCCCGGACTTACAAGAGACCCAGTACTTC	CASSNPPDLQETQYF	15	TRBV6-5	TRBJ2-5	NA	NA
TGCAGCGTTGAAAGACGGCTGACAGAGCGGGCTATCGATACGCAGTATTTT	CSVERRLTERAIDTQYF	17	TRBV29-1	TRBJ2-3	few	NA
TGCAGCGTTGGTCAAGGGACAGGGGTTGATGGCTACACCTTC	CSVGQGTGVDGYTF	14	TRBV29-1	TRBJ1-2	few	TRBD1
TGTGCCAGCAGTGAAACAAGGACTGGGTGGCCCTATGGCTACACCTTC	CASSETRTGWPYGYTF	16	TRBV6-1	TRBJ1-2	NA	NA
TGCGCCAGCAGCTTAGGGACAGGACCTTACAATGAGCCGTTCTTC	CASSLGTGPYNEPFF	15	TRBV5-1	TRBJ2-1	NA	TRBD1
TGTGCCAGCAGCCCCACCGGGACAGGGGACACTAACTATGGCTACACCTTC	CASSPTGTGDTNYGYTF	17	TRBV9	TRBJ1-2	few	TRBD1
TGTGCCAGCAGCTCAGTCCTCTACGAGCAGTACTTC	CASSSVLYEQYF	12	TRBV7-6	TRBJ2-7	few	NA
TGCAGTGCTAGTGGGGACGGCCAGCGGCATTCGGAGGACAATGAGCAGTTCTTC	CSASGDGQRHSEDNEQFF	18	TRBV20-1	TRBJ2-1	few	NA
TGTGCCAGCACCCTTACAGGGTCCACCGGGGAGCTGTTTTTT	CASTLTGSTGELFF	14	TRBV7-2	TRBJ2-2	NA	NA
TGTGCCGGCAGCTTCGGGAGCCTCCAAGAGACCCAGTACTTC	CAGSFGSLQETQYF	14	TRBV11-2	TRBJ2-5	NA	NA
TGCGCCAGCACCATGCGGACCGGGGGGGCCTACAATGAGCAGTTCTTC	CASTMRTGGAYNEQFF	16	TRBV5-1	TRBJ2-1	many	TRBD2
TGTGCCAGCACCCGAGGGGGGAACACTGAAGCTTTCTTT	CASTRGGNTEAFF	13	TRBV6-6	TRBJ1-1	NA	NA
TGCGCCAGCAGCCCGGGACTACCAATAAGCACAGATACGCAGTATTTT	CASSPGLPISTDTQYF	16	TRBV5-1	TRBJ2-3	NA	TRBD2
TGTGCCAGCAGCTTCGCCAGGGAAGATTCACCCCTCCACTTT	CASSFAREDSPLHF	14	TRBV7-9	TRBJ1-6	NA	NA
TGCAGTGCTAGTGCATCCGGGACAGGGAATCAGCCCCAGCATTTT	CSASASGTGNQPQHF	15	TRBV20-1	TRBJ1-5	NA	TRBD1
TGCAGCGAAAGAGTGGCAGATACGCAGTATTTT	CSERVADTQYF	11	TRBV29-1	TRBJ2-3	NA	NA
TGTGCCAGCAGCGTAGAGGGTAGCGGGGGGGCATGGACAGATACGCAGTATTTT	CASSVEGSGGAWTDTQYF	18	TRBV9	TRBJ2-3	NA	TRBD2